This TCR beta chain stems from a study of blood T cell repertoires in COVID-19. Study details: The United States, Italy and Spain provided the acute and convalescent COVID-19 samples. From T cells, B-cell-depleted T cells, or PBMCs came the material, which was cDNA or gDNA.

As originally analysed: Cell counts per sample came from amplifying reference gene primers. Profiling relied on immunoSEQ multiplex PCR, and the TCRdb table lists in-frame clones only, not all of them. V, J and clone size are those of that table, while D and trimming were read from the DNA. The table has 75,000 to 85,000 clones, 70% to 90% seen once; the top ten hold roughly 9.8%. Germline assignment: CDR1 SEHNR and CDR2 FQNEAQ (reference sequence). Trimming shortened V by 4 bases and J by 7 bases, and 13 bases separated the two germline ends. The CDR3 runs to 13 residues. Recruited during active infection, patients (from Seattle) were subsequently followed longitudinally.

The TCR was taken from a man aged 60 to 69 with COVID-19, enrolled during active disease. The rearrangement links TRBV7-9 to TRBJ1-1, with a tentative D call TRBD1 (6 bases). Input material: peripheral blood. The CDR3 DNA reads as TGTGCCAGCAGCTCCCAGGGGCGCGGTGAAGCTTTCTTT. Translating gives CASSSQGRGEAFF. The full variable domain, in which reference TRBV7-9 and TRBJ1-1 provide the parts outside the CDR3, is DTGVSQNPRHKITKRGQNVTFRCDPISEHNRLYWYRQTLGQGPEFLTYFQNEAQLEKSRLLSDRFSAERPKGSFSTLEIQRTEQGDSAMYLCASSSQGRGEAFFGQGTRLTVV.